The 5 T cell receptor beta chains presented below share a single source sample, sequenced in a study of cytomegalovirus exposure and HLA in healthy donors. Libraries were prepared by immunoSEQ multiplex PCR; TCRdb keeps only in-frame clonotypes and omits some of them. The data show 80,000 or so clones, 85% to 95% seen once. The sample was PBMCs. All receptors derive from a woman aged 18-29 years in good health and CMV-seronegative.

The chain combines TRBV7-9 with TRBJ2-7, with 15 bases that match TRBD2. The V and J ends lost 5 bases and 5 bases, in that order; junction bases with no gene match: 7. Germline V lookup: CDR1 SEHNR, CDR2 FQNEAQ (reference sequence). The CDR3 runs 16 residues. CDR3 residues: CASSPGLAGGKNEQYF. CDR3 nucleotides: TGTGCCAGCAGCCCTGGACTAGCGGGAGGGAAGAACGAGCAGTACTTC.

V usage is TRBV19 and J usage is TRBJ2-7; no firm D call. The V end lost 6 bases, the J end lost 4 bases, and 10 bases lay between the germline ends. Germline V gene data show CDR1 as LNHDA and CDR2 as SQIVND (reference sequence). The length of the CDR3 is 12 residues. The CDR3 sequence: CASRSERYEQYF. Written as DNA, the CDR3 is TGTGCCAGTAGGTCCGAGAGGTACGAGCAGTACTTC.

The chain couples TRBV16 to TRBJ2-7, with D maybe TRBD2 (6 bases). The germline gives CDR1 KGHSY, CDR2 FQNENV. Trimming left V 1 base short and J 4 bases short, with 17 bases between. This CDR3 has 16 amino acids. The CDR3 loop is CASSQFFTAGMYEQYF. The CDR3 nucleotides are TGTGCCAGCAGCCAATTCTTTACGGCGGGAATGTACGAGCAGTACTTC.

This chain joins TRBV10-1 and TRBJ1-1; tentatively, D is TRBD1 (5 bases). Trimming left V 6 bases short and J 5 bases short, with 13 bases between. The CDR3 consists of 13 residues. Germline V CDR1 and CDR2: WNHNN, SYGVQD (reference sequence). The CDR3 DNA reads TGCGCCAGCAGCGAGGGGCTCCGGACTGAAGCTTTCTTT. Its translation is CASSEGLRTEAFF.

V and J are TRBV29-1 and TRBJ2-2; tentatively, D is TRBD1 (6 bases). CDR3 length: 14 amino acids. The germline gives CDR1 SQVTM, CDR2 ANQGSEA. Trimming pared 3 bases from V and 2 bases from J, leaving 10 bases between. As DNA, the CDR3 is TGCAGCGTTGATAACAGGGCCAACACCGGGGAGCTGTTTTTT. This gives the protein CSVDNRANTGELFF.